The 8 T cell receptor beta chains given below trace back to one sample, sequenced in a study of CD8+CD57+ T cells in acquired aplastic anemia listed by TCRdb under 2018. For sequencing, an Illumina HiSeq 2000 was employed. TCR beta VDJ combination and CDR3 sequence profiling used genomic DNA as the template. TCRdb reanalyzed the raw reads on its own, using fastp at Q25 for trimming and MiXCR for clone calling, and kept in-frame beta chains. CDR3 protein sequences are deduplicated, and each keeps its most common genes and DNA. The sample records about 81,000 distinct CDR3 sequences, approximately 45% of which are singletons. Roughly 70% of the sample belongs to the ten largest clones. Sequencing was performed on sorted CD4+, CD8+, or CD8+CD57+ T cells (not recorded which) from PBMCs. The receptors shown here come from a human donor in good health, serving as a control.

This clonotype has a count of ten or more. The chain carries TRBV2 and TRBJ1-2, with a possible D match to TRBD1 (6 bases). The V end was cut by 2 bases, the J end by 7 bases, with 20 bases between. The CDR3 has 16 residues. Germline V gene sequence: CDR1 SNHLY, CDR2 FYNNEI. The CDR3 nucleotides are TGTGCCAGCAGTGAACCTGAACAGGGTGGTTTCAGTGGCTACACCTTC. Translated, it gives CASSEPEQGGFSGYTF. The full variable domain, with the rest looked up from reference TRBV2 and TRBJ1-2, is EPEVTQTPSHQVTQMGQEVILRCVPISNHLYFYWYRQILGQKVEFLVSFYNNEISEKSEIFDDQFSVERPDGSNFTLKIRSTKLEDSAMYFCASSEPEQGGFSGYTFGSGTRLTVV.

This clonotype was recorded only once. Given a much more abundant clone one base away, this may be a read error. The chain joins TRBV5-1 to TRBJ2-3, with D uncertain. This CDR3 has 15 amino acids. CDR1 is SGHRS, CDR2 YFSETQ, per germline. The CDR3 DNA reads as TGCGCCAACAGCTTTACGGGCGGCCCCACAGATACGCAGTATTTT. This gives the protein CANSFTGGPTDTQYF.

This clonotype has a count of ten or more. This rearrangement joins TRBV2 to TRBJ2-2, with D hard to call. The germline V and J ends were trimmed by 8 bases and 5 bases, with 15 bases remaining between them. Germline CDR1 and CDR2: SNHLY and FYNNEI. The CDR3 length is 14 residues. The CDR3 sequence is CASRAVSYTGELFF. DNA of the CDR3: TGTGCCAGCCGAGCTGTGAGCTATACCGGGGAGCTGTTTTTT.

The chain couples TRBV15 to TRBJ2-3; no firm D call. Between the trimmed V and J ends, which lost 4 bases and 3 bases, there was a span of 8 bases. Germline V lookup: CDR1 LNHNV, CDR2 YYDKDF (reference sequence). The CDR3 covers 13 residues. The CDR3 loop is CATSIGRTDTQYF. The CDR3 nucleotides read TGTGCCACCAGCATCGGACGAACAGATACGCAGTATTTT.

The V and J genes are TRBV9 and TRBJ1-2; D unclear. Trimming cost V 2 bases and J 2 bases, with 13 bases left between them. There are 15 residues in the CDR3. CDR1 SGDLS and CDR2 YYNGEE come from the germline V gene. CDR3 amino acids: CASSVGPGRNYGYTF. Here the CDR3 DNA reads TGTGCCAGCAGCGTTGGACCCGGGCGGAACTATGGCTACACCTTC.

This clonotype came up many times. The CDR3 region is CASSSKAGLGGYTF. In DNA form, the CDR3 reads TGTGCCAGCAGCTCAAAGGCGGGTTTGGGTGGCTACACCTTC. The rearrangement uses TRBV7-9 and TRBJ1-2; no reliable D call. This CDR3 region has 14 residues. V was pared by 4 bases and J by 7 bases, with 16 bases between. Germline loops: CDR1 SEHNR, CDR2 FQNEAQ (reference sequence).

V usage is TRBV7-2 and J usage is TRBJ2-5; D may match TRBD1 or TRBD2 (7 bases each). CDR3 length: 14 amino acids. The ends were cut back, 2 bases at V and 5 bases at J, with 12 bases in the middle. The germline CDR1 and CDR2 sequences are SGHTA and FQGNSA. The CDR3, as DNA: TGTGCCAGCAGCTTACAGGGGGGGCGGGAGACCCAGTACTTC. It is translated as CASSLQGGRETQYF.

As regards this clonotype: The junction does not match germline at one end; this may be a read error. The gene calls are TRBV19 and TRBJ2-7; 8 nucleotides match TRBD2. Germline CDR1 LNHDA, CDR2 SQIVND (reference sequence). The CDR3 contains 15 residues. The CDR3 nucleotides read TGTGCCAGCAGTGAAGCGACGGGGGGGGGTTACGAGCAGTGCTTC. It codes for CASSEATGGGYEQCF.